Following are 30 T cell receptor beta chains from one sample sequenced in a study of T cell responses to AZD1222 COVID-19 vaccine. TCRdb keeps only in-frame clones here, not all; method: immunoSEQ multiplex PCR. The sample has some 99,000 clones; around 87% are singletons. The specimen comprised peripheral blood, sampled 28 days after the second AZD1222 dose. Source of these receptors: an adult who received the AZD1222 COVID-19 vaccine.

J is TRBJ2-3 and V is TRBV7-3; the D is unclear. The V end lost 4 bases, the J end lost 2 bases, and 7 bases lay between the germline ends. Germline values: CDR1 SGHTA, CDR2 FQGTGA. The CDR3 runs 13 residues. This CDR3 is CASSSNPTDTQYF. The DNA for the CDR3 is TGTGCCAGCAGCTCAAATCCCACAGATACGCAGTATTTT. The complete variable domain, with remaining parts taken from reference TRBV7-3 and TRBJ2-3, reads GAGVSQTPSNKVTEKGKYVELRCDPISGHTALYWYRQSLGQGPEFLIYFQGTGAADDSGLPNDRFFAVRPEGSVSTLKIQRTERGDSAVYLCASSSNPTDTQYFGPGTRLTVL.

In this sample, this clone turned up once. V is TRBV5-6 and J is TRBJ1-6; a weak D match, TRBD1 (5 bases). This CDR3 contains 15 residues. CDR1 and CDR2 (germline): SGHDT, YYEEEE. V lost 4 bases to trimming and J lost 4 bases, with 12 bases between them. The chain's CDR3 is CASSRRGKYNSPLHF. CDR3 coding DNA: TGTGCCAGCAGCCGGCGGGGGAAGTATAATTCACCCCTCCACTTT.

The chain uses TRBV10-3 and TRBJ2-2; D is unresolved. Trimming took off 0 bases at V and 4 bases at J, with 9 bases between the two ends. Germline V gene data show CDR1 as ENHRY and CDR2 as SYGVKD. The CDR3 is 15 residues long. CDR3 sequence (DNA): TGTGCCATCAGTGAGTCAAGACTGGCCACCGGGGAGCTGTTTTTT. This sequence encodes CAISESRLATGELFF.

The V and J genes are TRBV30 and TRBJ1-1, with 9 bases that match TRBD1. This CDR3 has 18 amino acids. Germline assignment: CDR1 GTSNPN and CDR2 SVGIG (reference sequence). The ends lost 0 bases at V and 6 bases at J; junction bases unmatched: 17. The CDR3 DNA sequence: TGTGCCTGGAGTGTAGGCAGGGACAGGGTGATCGTTACGTCTGAAGCTTTCTTT. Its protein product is CAWSVGRDRVIVTSEAFF.

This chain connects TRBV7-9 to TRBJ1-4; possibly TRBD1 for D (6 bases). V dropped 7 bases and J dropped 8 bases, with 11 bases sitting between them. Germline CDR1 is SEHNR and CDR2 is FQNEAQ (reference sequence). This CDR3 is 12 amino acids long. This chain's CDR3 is CASNRAAEKLFF. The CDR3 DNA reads TGTGCCAGCAACAGGGCGGCGGAAAAACTGTTTTTT.

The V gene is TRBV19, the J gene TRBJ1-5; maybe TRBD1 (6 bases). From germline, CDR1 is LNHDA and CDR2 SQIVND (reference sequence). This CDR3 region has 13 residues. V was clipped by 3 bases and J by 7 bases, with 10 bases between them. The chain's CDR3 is CASSIPGDQPQHF. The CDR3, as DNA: TGTGCCAGTAGTATCCCAGGGGACCAGCCCCAGCATTTT. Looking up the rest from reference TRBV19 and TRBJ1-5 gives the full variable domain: DGGITQSPKYLFRKEGQNVTLSCEQNLNHDAMYWYRQDPGQGLRLIYYSQIVNDFQKGDIAEGYSVSREKKESFPLTVTSAQKNPTAFYLCASSIPGDQPQHFGDGTRLSIL.

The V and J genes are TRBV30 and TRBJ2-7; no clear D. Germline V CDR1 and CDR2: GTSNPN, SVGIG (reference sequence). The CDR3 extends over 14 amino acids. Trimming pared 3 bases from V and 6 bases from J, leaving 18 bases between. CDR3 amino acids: CAWSPIQRVGEQYF. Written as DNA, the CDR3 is TGTGCCTGGAGCCCCATACAACGGGTCGGCGAGCAGTACTTC.

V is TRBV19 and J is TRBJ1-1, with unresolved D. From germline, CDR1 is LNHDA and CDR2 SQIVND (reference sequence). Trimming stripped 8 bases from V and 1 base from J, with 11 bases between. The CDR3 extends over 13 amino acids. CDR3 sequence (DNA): TGTGCCAGTGGACCACGGTGGAACACTGAAGCTTTCTTT. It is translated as CASGPRWNTEAFF.

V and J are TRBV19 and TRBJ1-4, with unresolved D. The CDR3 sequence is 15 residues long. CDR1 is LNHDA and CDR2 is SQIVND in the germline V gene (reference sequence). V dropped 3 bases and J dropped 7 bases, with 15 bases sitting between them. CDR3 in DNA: TGTGCCAGTAGTATGCTGAGACCCGGAGGTGAAAAACTGTTTTTT. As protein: CASSMLRPGGEKLFF.

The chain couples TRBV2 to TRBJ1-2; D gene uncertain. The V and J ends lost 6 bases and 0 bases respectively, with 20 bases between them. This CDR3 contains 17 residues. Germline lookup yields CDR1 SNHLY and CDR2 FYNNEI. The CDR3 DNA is TGTGCCAGCAGCAACACATACGAGAGTGAGACTAACTATGGCTACACCTTC. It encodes CASSNTYESETNYGYTF.

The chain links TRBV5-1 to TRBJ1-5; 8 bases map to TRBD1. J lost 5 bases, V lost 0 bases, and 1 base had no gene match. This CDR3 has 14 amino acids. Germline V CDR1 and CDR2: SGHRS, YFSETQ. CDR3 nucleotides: TGCGCCAGCAGCTTGGAACAGGGGGATCAGCCCCAGCATTTT. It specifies CASSLEQGDQPQHF.

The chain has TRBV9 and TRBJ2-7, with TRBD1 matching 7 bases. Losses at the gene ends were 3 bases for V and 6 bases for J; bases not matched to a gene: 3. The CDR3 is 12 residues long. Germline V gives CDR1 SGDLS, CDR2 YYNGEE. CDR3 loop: CASSGGTVEQYF. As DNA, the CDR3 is TGTGCCAGCAGCGGAGGGACAGTCGAGCAGTACTTC.

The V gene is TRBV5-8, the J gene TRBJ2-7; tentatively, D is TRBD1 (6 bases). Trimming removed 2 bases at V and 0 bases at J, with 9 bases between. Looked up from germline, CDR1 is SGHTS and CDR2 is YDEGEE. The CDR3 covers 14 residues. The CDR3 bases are TGTGCCAGCAGCTTAGGGGGTAGCTCCTACGAGCAGTACTTC. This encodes CASSLGGSSYEQYF.

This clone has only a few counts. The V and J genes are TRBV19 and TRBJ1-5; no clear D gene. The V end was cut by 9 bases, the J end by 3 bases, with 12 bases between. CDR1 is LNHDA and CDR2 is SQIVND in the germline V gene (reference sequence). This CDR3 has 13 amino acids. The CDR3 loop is CASSPAFNQPQHF. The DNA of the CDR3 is TGTGCCAGCTCGCCAGCCTTCAATCAGCCCCAGCATTTT.

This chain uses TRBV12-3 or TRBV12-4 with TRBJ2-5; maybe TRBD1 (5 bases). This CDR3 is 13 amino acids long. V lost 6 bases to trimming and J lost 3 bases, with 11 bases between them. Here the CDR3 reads CASRTSGKETQYF. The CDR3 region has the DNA TGTGCCAGCAGGACATCAGGGAAAGAGACCCAGTACTTC.

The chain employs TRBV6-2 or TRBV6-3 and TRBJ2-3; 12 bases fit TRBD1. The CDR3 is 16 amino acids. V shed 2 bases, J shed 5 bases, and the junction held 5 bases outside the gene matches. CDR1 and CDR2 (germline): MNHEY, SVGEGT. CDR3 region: CASSYGTGGVGDTQYF. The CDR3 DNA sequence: TGTGCCAGCAGTTACGGGACAGGGGGCGTCGGAGATACGCAGTATTTT.

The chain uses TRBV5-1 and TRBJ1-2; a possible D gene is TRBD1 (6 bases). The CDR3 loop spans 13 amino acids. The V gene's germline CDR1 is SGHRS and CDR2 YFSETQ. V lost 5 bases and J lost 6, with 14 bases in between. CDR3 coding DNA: TGCGCCAGCAGTCCCACAGGGATGCATGGCTACACCTTC. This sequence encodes CASSPTGMHGYTF. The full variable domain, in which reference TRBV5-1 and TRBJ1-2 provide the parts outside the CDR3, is KAGVTQTPRYLIKTRGQQVTLSCSPISGHRSVSWYQQTPGQGLQFLFEYFSETQRNKGNFPGRFSGRQFSNSRSEMNVSTLELGDSALYLCASSPTGMHGYTFGSGTRLTVV.

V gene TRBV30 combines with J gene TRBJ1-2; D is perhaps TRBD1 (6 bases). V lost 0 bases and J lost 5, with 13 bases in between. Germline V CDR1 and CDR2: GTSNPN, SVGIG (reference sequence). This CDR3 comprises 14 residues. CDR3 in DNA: TGTGCCTGGAGTGTACTGGGGGCCTCTTATGGCTACACCTTC. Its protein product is CAWSVLGASYGYTF.

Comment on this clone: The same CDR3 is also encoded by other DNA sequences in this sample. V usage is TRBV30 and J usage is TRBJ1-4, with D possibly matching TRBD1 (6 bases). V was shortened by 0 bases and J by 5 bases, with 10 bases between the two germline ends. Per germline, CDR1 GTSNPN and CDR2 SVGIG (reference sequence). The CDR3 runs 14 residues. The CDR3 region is CAWSVGGPNEKLFF. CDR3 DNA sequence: TGTGCCTGGAGTGTAGGGGGACCGAATGAAAAACTGTTTTTT.

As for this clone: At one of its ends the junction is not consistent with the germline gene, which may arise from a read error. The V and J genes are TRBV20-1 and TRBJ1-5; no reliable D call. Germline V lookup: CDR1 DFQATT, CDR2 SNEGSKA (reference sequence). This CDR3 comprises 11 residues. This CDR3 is CSAGDNQPQHF. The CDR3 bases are TGCAGTGCTGGAGACAACCAGCCCCAGCATTTT.

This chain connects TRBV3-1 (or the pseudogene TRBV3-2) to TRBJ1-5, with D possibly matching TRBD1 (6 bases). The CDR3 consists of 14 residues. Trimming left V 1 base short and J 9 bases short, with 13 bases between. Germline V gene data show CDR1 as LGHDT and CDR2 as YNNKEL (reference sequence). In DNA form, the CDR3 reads TGTGCCAGCAGCCAAGGTGGCAGGGGAGCGCCCCAGCATTTT. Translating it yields CASSQGGRGAPQHF.

As DNA, the CDR3 is TGTGCCAGCAGCGGACTAGCGGGGGGGCCAGATACGCAGTATTTT. This codes for CASSGLAGGPDTQYF. The chain carries TRBV11-3 and TRBJ2-3, with TRBD2 matching over 15 bases. Trimming took 5 bases from V and 4 from J; bases not matched to a gene: 1. The CDR3 is made up of 15 amino acids. Germline assignment: CDR1 SGHNT and CDR2 YENEEA.

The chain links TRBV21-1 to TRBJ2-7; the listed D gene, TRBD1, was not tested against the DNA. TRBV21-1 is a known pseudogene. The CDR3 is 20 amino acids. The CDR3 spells CASSNPRDRGHWNKGNEQYF. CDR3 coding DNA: TGTGCCAGCAGCAACCCCCGGGACAGGGGGCATTGGAATAAAGGGAACGAGCAGTACTTC.

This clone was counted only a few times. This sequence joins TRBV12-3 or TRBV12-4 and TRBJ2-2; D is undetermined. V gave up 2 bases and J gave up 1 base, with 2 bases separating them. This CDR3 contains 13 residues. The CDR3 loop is CASSLQNTGELFF. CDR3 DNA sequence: TGTGCCAGCAGTTTACAGAACACCGGGGAGCTGTTTTTT.

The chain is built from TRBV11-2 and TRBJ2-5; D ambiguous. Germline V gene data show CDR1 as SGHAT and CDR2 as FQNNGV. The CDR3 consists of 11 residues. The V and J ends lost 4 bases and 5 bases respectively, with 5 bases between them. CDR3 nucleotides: TGTGCCAGCAGCTCCGGGGAGACCCAGTACTTC. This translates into CASSSGETQYF. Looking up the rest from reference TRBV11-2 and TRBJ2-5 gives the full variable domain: EAGVAQSPRYKIIEKRQSVAFWCNPISGHATLYWYQQILGQGPKLLIQFQNNGVVDDSQLPKDRFSAERLKGVDSTLKIQPAKLEDSAVYLCASSSGETQYFGPGTRLLVL.

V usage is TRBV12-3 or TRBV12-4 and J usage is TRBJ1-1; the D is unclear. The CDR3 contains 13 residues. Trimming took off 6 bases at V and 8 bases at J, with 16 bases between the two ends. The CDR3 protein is CASRARRKGEAFF. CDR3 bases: TGTGCCAGCAGGGCGAGGAGGAAAGGAGAAGCTTTCTTT.

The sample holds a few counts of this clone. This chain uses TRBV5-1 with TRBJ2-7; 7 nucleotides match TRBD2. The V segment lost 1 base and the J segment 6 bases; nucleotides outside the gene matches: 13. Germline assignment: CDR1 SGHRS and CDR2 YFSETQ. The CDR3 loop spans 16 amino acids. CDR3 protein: CASSLQYGRAKSEQYF. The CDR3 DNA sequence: TGCGCCAGCAGCTTGCAATATGGGAGGGCCAAATCCGAGCAGTACTTC.

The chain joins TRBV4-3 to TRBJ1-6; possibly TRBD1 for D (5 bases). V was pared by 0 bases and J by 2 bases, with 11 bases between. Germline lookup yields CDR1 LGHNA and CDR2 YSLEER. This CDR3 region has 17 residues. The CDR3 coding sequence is TGCGCCAGCAGCCAAGATAAGGTGACAGCCTATAATTCACCCCTCCACTTT. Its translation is CASSQDKVTAYNSPLHF.

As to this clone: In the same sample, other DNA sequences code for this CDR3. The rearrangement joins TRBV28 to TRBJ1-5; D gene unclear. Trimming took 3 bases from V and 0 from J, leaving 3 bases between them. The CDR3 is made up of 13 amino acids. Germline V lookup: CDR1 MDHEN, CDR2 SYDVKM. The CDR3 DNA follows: TGTGCCAGCAGTTTTTTTAGCAATCAGCCCCAGCATTTT. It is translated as CASSFFSNQPQHF. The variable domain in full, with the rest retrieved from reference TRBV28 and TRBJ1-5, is DVKVTQSSRYLVKRTGEKVFLECVQDMDHENMFWYRQDPGLGLRLIYFSYDVKMKEKGDIPEGYSVSREKKERFSLILESASTNQTSMYLCASSFFSNQPQHFGDGTRLSIL.

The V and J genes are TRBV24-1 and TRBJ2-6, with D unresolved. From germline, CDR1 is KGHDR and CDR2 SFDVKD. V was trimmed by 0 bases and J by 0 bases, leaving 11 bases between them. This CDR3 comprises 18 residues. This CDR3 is CATSDLFSPNSGANVLTF. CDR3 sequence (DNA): TGTGCCACCAGTGATTTGTTTTCTCCGAACTCTGGGGCCAACGTCCTGACTTTC.